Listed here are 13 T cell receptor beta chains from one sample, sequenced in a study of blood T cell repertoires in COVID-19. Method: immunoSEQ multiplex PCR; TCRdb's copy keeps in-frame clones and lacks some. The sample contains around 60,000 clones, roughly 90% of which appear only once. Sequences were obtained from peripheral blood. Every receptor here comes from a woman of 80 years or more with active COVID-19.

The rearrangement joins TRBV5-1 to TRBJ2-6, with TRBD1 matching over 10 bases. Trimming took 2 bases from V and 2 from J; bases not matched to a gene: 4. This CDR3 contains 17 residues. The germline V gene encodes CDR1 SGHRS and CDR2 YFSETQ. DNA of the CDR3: TGCGCCAGCAGCTTCGAGACAGGGGGCGCTGGGGCCAACGTCCTGACTTTC. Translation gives CASSFETGGAGANVLTF.

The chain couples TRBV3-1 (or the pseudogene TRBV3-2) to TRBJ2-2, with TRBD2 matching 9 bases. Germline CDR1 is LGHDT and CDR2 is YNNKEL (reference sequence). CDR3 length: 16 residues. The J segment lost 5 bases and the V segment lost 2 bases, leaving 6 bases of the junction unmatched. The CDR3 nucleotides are TGTGCCAGCAGCCAACCTAGCGGGGAGAGGACCGGGGAGCTGTTTTTT. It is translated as CASSQPSGERTGELFF.

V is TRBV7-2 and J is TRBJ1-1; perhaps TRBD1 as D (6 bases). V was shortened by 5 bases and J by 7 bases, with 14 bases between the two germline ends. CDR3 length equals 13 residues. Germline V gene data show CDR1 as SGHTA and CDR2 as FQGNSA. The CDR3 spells CASSTYRDNEAFF. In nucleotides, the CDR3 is TGTGCCAGCAGCACCTACAGGGATAATGAAGCTTTCTTT.

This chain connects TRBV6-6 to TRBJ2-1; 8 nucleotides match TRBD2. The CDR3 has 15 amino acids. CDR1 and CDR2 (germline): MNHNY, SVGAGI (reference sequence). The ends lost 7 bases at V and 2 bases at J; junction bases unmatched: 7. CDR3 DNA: TGTGCCAGCAATTCCCCAGCGGGGGCCTACAATGAGCAGTTCTTC. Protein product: CASNSPAGAYNEQFF.

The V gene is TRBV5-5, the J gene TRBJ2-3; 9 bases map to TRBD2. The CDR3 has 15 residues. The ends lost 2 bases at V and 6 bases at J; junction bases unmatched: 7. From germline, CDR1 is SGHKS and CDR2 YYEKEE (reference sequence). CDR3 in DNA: TGTGCCAGCAGCTTCGAGGGGACTAGCTGGGATACGCAGTATTTT. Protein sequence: CASSFEGTSWDTQYF.

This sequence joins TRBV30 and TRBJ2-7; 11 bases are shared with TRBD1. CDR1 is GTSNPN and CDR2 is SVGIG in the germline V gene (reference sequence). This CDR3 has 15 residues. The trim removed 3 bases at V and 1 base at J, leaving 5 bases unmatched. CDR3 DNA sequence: TGTGCCTGGAGCTTGGACAGGGGGCAATCCTACGAGCAGTACTTC. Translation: CAWSLDRGQSYEQYF.

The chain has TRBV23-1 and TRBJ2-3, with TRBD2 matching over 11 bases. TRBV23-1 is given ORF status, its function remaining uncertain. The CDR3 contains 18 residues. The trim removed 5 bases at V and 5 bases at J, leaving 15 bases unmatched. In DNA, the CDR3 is TGCGCCAGCAGTGCCGGCAGGCCGCGACTAGCGGGAATAGATACGCAGTATTTT. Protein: CASSAGRPRLAGIDTQYF.

The DNA for the CDR3 is TGTGCCAGCAGCCAAGAAGAGGCCGGGGAGCTGTTTTTT. This translates into CASSQEEAGELFF. V usage is TRBV4-2 and J usage is TRBJ2-2; no reliable D call. The germline CDR1 and CDR2 sequences are LGHNA and YNFKEQ. V lost 0 bases and J 6 bases, leaving 5 bases between the germline ends. This CDR3 spans 13 amino acids.

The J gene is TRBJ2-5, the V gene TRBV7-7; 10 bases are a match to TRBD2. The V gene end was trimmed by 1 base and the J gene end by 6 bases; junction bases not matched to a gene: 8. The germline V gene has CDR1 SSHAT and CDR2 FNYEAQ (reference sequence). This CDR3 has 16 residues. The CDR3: CASSLGAGTSEKTQYF. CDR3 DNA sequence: TGTGCCAGCAGCTTAGGCGCCGGGACTAGCGAAAAGACCCAGTACTTC.

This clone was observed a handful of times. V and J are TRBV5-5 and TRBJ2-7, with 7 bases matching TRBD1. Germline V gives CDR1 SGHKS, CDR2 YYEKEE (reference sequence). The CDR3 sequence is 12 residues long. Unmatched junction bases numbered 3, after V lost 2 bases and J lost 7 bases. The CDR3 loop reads CASSFTGEEQYV. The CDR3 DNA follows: TGTGCCAGCAGCTTTACAGGGGAAGAGCAGTACGTC.

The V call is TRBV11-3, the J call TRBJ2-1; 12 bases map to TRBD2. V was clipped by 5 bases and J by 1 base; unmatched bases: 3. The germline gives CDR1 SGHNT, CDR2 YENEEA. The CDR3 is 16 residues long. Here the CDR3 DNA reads TGTGCCAGCAGCCTCGGACTAGCGGGATCCTACAATGAGCAGTTCTTC. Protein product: CASSLGLAGSYNEQFF.

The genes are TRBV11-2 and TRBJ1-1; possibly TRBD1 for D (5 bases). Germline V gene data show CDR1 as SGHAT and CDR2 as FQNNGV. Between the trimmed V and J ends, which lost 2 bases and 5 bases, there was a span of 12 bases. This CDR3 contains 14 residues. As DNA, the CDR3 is TGTGCCAGCAGCTTACGGCAGGGAGGAACTGAAGCTTTCTTT. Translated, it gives CASSLRQGGTEAFF. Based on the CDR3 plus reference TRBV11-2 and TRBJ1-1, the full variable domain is EAGVAQSPRYKIIEKRQSVAFWCNPISGHATLYWYQQILGQGPKLLIQFQNNGVVDDSQLPKDRFSAERLKGVDSTLKIQPAKLEDSAVYLCASSLRQGGTEAFFGQGTRLTVV.

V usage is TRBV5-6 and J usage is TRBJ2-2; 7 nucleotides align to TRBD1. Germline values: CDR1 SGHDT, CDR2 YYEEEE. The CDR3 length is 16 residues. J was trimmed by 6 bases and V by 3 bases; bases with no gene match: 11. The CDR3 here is CASSSQWTGPPGELFF. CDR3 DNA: TGTGCCAGCAGCTCCCAATGGACAGGCCCGCCCGGGGAGCTGTTTTTT.